This T cell receptor beta chain was obtained from a study of blood T cell repertoires in COVID-19. Across the whole study: Specimens from acute and convalescent COVID-19 originated in the United States, Italy and Spain. PBMCs, B-cell-depleted T cells, or T cells provided the cDNA or gDNA that made up the material.

CDR3 length equals 14 residues. CDR1 SEHNR and CDR2 FQNEAQ come from the germline V gene (reference sequence). Trimming took off 1 base at V and 8 bases at J, with 14 bases between the two ends. Original processing methods: Nucleated cell number was recorded as an estimate derived from reference gene primer amplification. The method was immunoSEQ multiplex PCR; TCRdb's version includes in-frame clones alone and lacks a portion of them. The D gene and trimming were derived from the DNA, and the V and J assignments and clone size from that table. The sample holds approximately 70,000 clones; more than 85% are singletons and the top ten take about an eighth.

This sequence joins TRBV7-9 and TRBJ1-2, with a tentative D call TRBD1 (5 bases). Material for sequencing was peripheral blood. The sequence came from a human donor with active COVID-19. The donor label of this sample is uncertain. The CDR3 DNA reads TGTGCCAGCAGCTTAGAGTTGGCAGGGTACGGCTACACCTTC. The encoded protein is CASSLELAGYGYTF. Complete variable domain (other parts from reference TRBV7-9 and TRBJ1-2): DTGVSQNPRHKITKRGQNVTFRCDPISEHNRLYWYRQTLGQGPEFLTYFQNEAQLEKSRLLSDRFSAERPKGSFSTLEIQRTEQGDSAMYLCASSLELAGYGYTFGSGTRLTVV.